The 20 T cell receptor beta chains below were found in one sample sequenced in a study of OX40 agonist ivuxolimab in advanced cancers. Clones were read by immunoSEQ multiplex PCR, and TCRdb kept only the in-frame ones, dropping some. The table shows about 34,000 clones, with approximately 82% occurring only once. The sequencing used CD4+ or CD8+ T cells sorted from blood, collected in a trial of the OX40 agonist ivuxolimab. Receptor source: an adult with an advanced solid tumor such as melanoma, head and neck, liver or kidney cancer.

The J gene is TRBJ2-1, the V gene TRBV18, with 12 bases fitting TRBD2. Germline V gene data show CDR1 as KGHSH and CDR2 as LQKENI. The CDR3 runs 16 residues. V was clipped by 5 bases and J by 1 base; unmatched bases: 3. CDR3 sequence reads: CASSSGLAGSYNEQFF. CDR3 DNA: TGTGCCAGCTCATCCGGACTAGCGGGGTCCTACAATGAGCAGTTCTTC.

The CDR3 DNA is TGTGCCAGCAGCCTCGGGACTAGCGTTGAGACCCAGTACTTC. It codes for CASSLGTSVETQYF. This chain joins TRBV7-2 and TRBJ2-5; 10 bases map to TRBD2. CDR1 SGHTA and CDR2 FQGNSA come from the germline V gene. V was pared by 5 bases and J by 5 bases, with 5 bases of the junction left unmatched. This CDR3 has 14 amino acids.

This clone was found once. The chain carries TRBV5-1 and TRBJ2-7, with 9 bases aligning to TRBD2. CDR1 is SGHRS and CDR2 is YFSETQ in the germline V gene. This CDR3 region has 16 residues. Germline trimming cut 0 bases from V and 5 bases from J; bases unmatched to any gene: 9. CDR3 DNA sequence: TGCGCCAGCAGCTTGGAATTTCCGGCTAGCGGGGACGAGCAGTACTTC. Protein: CASSLEFPASGDEQYF.

Comments on this clone: Other DNA sequences from this sample encode an identical CDR3 as well. The chain recombines TRBV9 with TRBJ2-3; D is uncertain. From germline, CDR1 is SGDLS and CDR2 YYNGEE. The V end was cut by 0 bases, the J end by 2 bases, with 13 bases between. CDR3 length: 16 amino acids. DNA of the CDR3: TGTGCCAGCAGCGTAGATGCCCGGGCGTCCACAGATACGCAGTATTTT. Translated, it gives CASSVDARASTDTQYF.

The chain combines TRBV5-1 with TRBJ2-3; TRBD2 is a possible D gene (6 bases). Germline V lookup: CDR1 SGHRS, CDR2 YFSETQ. The V end was cut by 4 bases, the J end by 1 base, with 16 bases between. The CDR3 covers 16 residues. DNA for the CDR3: TGCGCCAGCAGCCGGGGGACCCCCATAGGCACAGATACGCAGTATTTT. Translated, it gives CASSRGTPIGTDTQYF.

The rearrangement links TRBV18 to TRBJ1-2; D is undetermined. The germline CDR1 and CDR2 sequences are KGHSH and LQKENI. V was clipped by 1 base and J by 7 bases, with 10 bases between them. The CDR3 is 13 amino acids. The CDR3 is CASSPHPDAGYTF. The CDR3 region has the DNA TGTGCCAGCTCACCACATCCAGATGCTGGCTACACCTTC.

The chain couples TRBV5-4 to TRBJ2-3; perhaps D is TRBD1 or TRBD2 (5 bases each). The CDR3 loop spans 17 amino acids. Per germline, CDR1 SGHNT and CDR2 YYREEE (reference sequence). V was shortened by 5 bases and J by 0 bases, with 19 bases between the two germline ends. CDR3 loop: CASRKEGIPVSTDTQYF. CDR3 in DNA: TGTGCCAGCAGAAAAGAGGGGATCCCCGTTAGCACAGATACGCAGTATTTT.

The CDR3 DNA is TGTGCCAGCAGCTTGGGGACAGGATTGGCCGGGGAGCTGTTTTTT. Translated: CASSLGTGLAGELFF. The chain recombines TRBV7-2 with TRBJ2-2; 8 positions agree with TRBD1. V lost 3 bases to trimming and J lost 6 bases; unmatched junction nucleotides: 6. The CDR3 runs 15 residues. Germline lookup yields CDR1 SGHTA and CDR2 FQGNSA.

The chain has TRBV4-3 and TRBJ2-3; no clear D. CDR1 LGHNA and CDR2 YSLEER come from the germline V gene. V gave up 0 bases and J gave up 6 bases, with 10 bases separating them. The CDR3 is 14 residues long. CDR3 loop: CASSQDGREDTQYF. For the CDR3, the DNA is TGCGCCAGCAGCCAAGATGGTCGTGAGGATACGCAGTATTTT.

The J gene is TRBJ1-1, the V gene TRBV18, with 9 positions matching TRBD1. The CDR3 covers 17 residues. With V trimmed by 5 bases and J by 4 bases, 14 bases remained unmatched. Germline assignment: CDR1 KGHSH and CDR2 LQKENI. The CDR3 loop is CASSTSTGGGVVTEAFF. CDR3 bases: TGTGCCAGCTCAACAAGCACAGGGGGCGGGGTAGTCACTGAAGCTTTCTTT.

The chain employs TRBV10-1 and TRBJ2-2; D tentatively fits TRBD1 or TRBD2 (5 bases each). CDR3 size: 15 residues. Germline values: CDR1 WNHNN, CDR2 SYGVQD (reference sequence). The V and J ends lost 4 bases and 2 bases respectively, with 11 bases between them. CDR3 protein: CASSAGTANTGELFF. The CDR3 bases are TGCGCCAGCAGTGCCGGGACCGCAAACACCGGGGAGCTGTTTTTT.

The CDR3 here is CASRGQGTYEQYF. CDR3 sequence (DNA): TGTGCCAGCAGAGGACAGGGTACCTACGAGCAGTACTTC. The chain uses TRBV7-2 and TRBJ2-7; 8 bases match TRBD1. Germline V gene sequence: CDR1 SGHTA, CDR2 FQGNSA. The CDR3 runs to 13 residues. V lost 6 bases and J lost 2; bases outside the gene matches: 3.

The genes are TRBV19 and TRBJ2-7; D gene uncertain. The CDR3 sequence is 14 residues long. Germline V gene lookup returns CDR1 LNHDA and CDR2 SQIVND (reference sequence). V dropped 7 bases and J dropped 0 bases, with 13 bases sitting between them. The CDR3 DNA sequence: TGTGCCAGTACTGGCACCTACTCCTCCTACGAGCAGTACTTC. Translated, it gives CASTGTYSSYEQYF.

This clone rates as medium-sized. The chain carries TRBV5-6 and TRBJ1-3; D unclear. V was clipped by 7 bases and J by 0 bases, with 8 bases between them. Germline CDR1 reads SGHDT; CDR2 reads YYEEEE. The CDR3 runs to 13 residues. CDR3 loop: CASEGTSGNTIYF. CDR3 DNA: TGTGCCAGCGAAGGTACCTCTGGAAACACCATATATTTT.

The CDR3 reads CASSLVGRSSTDTQYF. CDR3 bases: TGTGCCAGCAGCTTGGTAGGGCGGAGTAGCACAGATACGCAGTATTTT. The rearrangement uses TRBV5-4 and TRBJ2-3; D unresolved. V shed 0 bases and J shed 0 bases, with 11 bases lying between them. The CDR3 is 16 amino acids. CDR1 is SGHNT and CDR2 is YYREEE in the germline V gene (reference sequence).

A remark on this clone: The sample contains more than one DNA sequence encoding this CDR3. V and J are TRBV18 and TRBJ2-1; tentative D call: TRBD2 (5 bases). V gave up 4 bases and J gave up 9 bases, with 7 bases separating them. CDR3 size: 11 residues. Germline loops: CDR1 KGHSH, CDR2 LQKENI. The CDR3 reads CASSRRGEQFF. The CDR3 bases are TGTGCCAGCTCACGACGGGGTGAGCAGTTCTTC.

This clone was found once. CDR3 amino acids: CAISEKSNYGYTF. The CDR3 DNA reads TGTGCCATCAGTGAAAAGTCCAACTATGGCTACACCTTC. The V call is TRBV10-3, the J call TRBJ1-2; D is ambiguous. CDR1 ENHRY and CDR2 SYGVKD come from the germline V gene. Trimming removed 3 bases at V and 2 bases at J, with 7 bases between. This CDR3 region has 13 residues.

The gene calls are TRBV7-2 and TRBJ2-2, with D unresolved. The CDR3 spans 15 residues. V was cut by 3 bases and J by 2 bases, with 10 bases left in between. Germline V gene sequence: CDR1 SGHTA, CDR2 FQGNSA. CDR3 sequence: CASSFPGLNTGELFF. DNA of the CDR3: TGTGCCAGCAGCTTCCCGGGCCTAAACACCGGGGAGCTGTTTTTT.

The chain combines TRBV5-1 with TRBJ2-7; 7 bases match TRBD2. V shed 0 bases and J 9 bases; nucleotides not matched to a gene: 3. Germline V gives CDR1 SGHRS, CDR2 YFSETQ. The CDR3 spans 12 residues. CDR3 bases: TGCGCCAGCAGCTTGGTTGGGGAGGGGCAGTACTTC. Encoded protein: CASSLVGEGQYF.

The chain is built from TRBV29-1 and TRBJ2-3; D is uncertain. Trimming removed 3 bases from V and 3 bases from J, with 13 bases in between. The CDR3 covers 14 residues. Germline CDR1 is SQVTM and CDR2 is ANQGSEA. The CDR3 is CSVDGLEATDTQYF. The CDR3 DNA is TGCAGCGTTGACGGCCTCGAGGCAACAGATACGCAGTATTTT.